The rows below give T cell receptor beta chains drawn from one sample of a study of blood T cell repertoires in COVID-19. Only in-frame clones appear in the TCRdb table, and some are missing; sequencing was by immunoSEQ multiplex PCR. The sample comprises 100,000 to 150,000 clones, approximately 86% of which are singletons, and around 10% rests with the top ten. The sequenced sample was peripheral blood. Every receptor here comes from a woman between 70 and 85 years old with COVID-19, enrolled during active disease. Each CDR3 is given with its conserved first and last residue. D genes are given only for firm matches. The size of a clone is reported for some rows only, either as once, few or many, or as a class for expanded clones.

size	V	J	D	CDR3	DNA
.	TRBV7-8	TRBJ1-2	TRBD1	CASSLGQGIRGYTF	TGTGCCAGCAGCCTCGGACAGGGTATTCGTGGCTACACCTTC
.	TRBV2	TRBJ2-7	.	CASSEAVDRISTYEQYF	TGTGCCAGCAGTGAAGCAGTTGACAGAATATCAACCTACGAGCAGTACTTC
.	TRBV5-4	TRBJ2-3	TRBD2	CASSLGRGAVDTQYF	TGTGCCAGCTCACTCGGGAGGGGGGCGGTAGATACGCAGTATTTT
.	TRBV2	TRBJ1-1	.	CASRGLLGGGTEAFF	TGTGCCAGCAGAGGATTACTCGGGGGAGGCACTGAAGCTTTCTTT
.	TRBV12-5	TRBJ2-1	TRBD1	CASGLGFRDRGLDEQFF	TGTGCTAGTGGTTTGGGCTTTCGGGACAGGGGGTTGGATGAGCAGTTCTTC
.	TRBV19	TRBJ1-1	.	CASSTLFRVNTEAFF	TGTGCCAGTAGTACCCTATTCCGGGTGAACACTGAAGCTTTCTTT
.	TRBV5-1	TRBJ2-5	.	CASSLQTNQETQYF	TGCGCCAGCAGCCTCCAGACAAACCAAGAGACCCAGTACTTC
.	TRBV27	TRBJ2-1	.	CANRLSSRDLGSYNEQFF	TGTGCCAACCGCCTGAGTTCCCGGGACTTAGGCTCCTACAATGAGCAGTTCTTC
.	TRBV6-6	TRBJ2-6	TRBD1	CAGMRSSGTVSANVLTF	TGTGCCGGCATGCGATCCTCCGGGACAGTGTCGGCCAACGTCCTGACTTTC
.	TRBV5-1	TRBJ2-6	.	CASSRGSTGANVLTF	TGCGCCAGCAGTAGAGGGTCTACTGGGGCCAACGTCCTGACTTTC
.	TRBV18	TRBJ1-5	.	CASSPSVNSNQPQHF	TGTGCCAGCTCACCATCGGTTAATAGCAATCAGCCCCAGCATTTT
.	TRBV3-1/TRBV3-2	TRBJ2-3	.	CASSHTIDTQYF	TGTGCCAGCAGCCACACTATCGATACGCAGTATTTT
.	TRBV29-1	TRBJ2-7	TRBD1	CSALTGSAYEQYF	TGCAGCGCCCTGACAGGGAGTGCCTACGAGCAGTACTTC
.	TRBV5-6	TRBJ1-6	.	CASTFWRATYNSPLHF	TGTGCCAGCACCTTTTGGAGGGCCACCTATAATTCACCCCTCCACTTT
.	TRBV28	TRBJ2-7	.	CASSSGEQYF	TGTGCCAGCAGTTCAGGCGAGCAGTACTTC
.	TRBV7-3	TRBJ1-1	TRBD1	CASSFTGGNTEAFF	TGTGCCAGCAGCTTCACAGGGGGGAACACTGAAGCTTTCTTT
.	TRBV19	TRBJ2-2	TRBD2	CASRSHSSGGGTGELFF	TGTGCCAGTAGAAGCCACTCGAGCGGGGGGGGCACCGGGGAGCTGTTTTTT
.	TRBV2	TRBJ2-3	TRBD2	CASSQGTSGSDTQYF	TGTGCCAGCAGTCAAGGGACTAGCGGCTCAGATACGCAGTATTTT
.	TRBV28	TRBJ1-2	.	CASSLPAGVLGYGYTF	TGTGCCAGCAGTTTACCCGCGGGGGTATTGGGCTATGGCTACACCTTC
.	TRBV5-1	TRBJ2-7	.	CASSYDSYEQYF	TGCGCCAGCAGCTACGACAGTTACGAGCAGTACTTC
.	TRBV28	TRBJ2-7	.	CASGPYEQYF	TGTGCCAGCGGCCCCTACGAGCAGTACTTC
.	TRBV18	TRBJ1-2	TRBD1	CASSPPTGTGGYGYTF	TGTGCCAGCTCACCACCAACCGGGACAGGCGGGTATGGCTACACCTTC
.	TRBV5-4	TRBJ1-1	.	CASSLQGSTEAFF	TGTGCCAGCAGCTTGCAGGGGAGCACTGAAGCTTTCTTT
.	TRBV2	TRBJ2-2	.	CASSAVAANTGELFF	TGTGCCAGCAGTGCAGTGGCAGCGAACACCGGGGAGCTGTTTTTT
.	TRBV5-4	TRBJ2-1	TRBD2	CASSLASGAYNEQFF	TGTGCCAGCAGCTTGGCCAGCGGGGCTTACAATGAGCAGTTCTTC
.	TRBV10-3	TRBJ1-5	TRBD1	CAISDDRGRQPQHF	TGTGCCATCAGTGACGACAGGGGCCGTCAGCCCCAGCATTTT
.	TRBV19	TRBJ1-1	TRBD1	CASSPYRTGGNTEAFF	TGTGCCAGTAGTCCATACCGGACAGGTGGGAACACTGAAGCTTTCTTT
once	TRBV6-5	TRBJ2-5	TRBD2	CASRETSNQETQYF	TGTGCCAGCAGGGAGACTAGCAACCAAGAGACCCAGTACTTC
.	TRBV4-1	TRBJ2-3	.	CASSQDPLRRGAQYF	TGCGCCAGCAGCCAAGACCCTCTTCGGAGGGGAGCGCAGTATTTT
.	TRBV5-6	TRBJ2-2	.	CASLSGTSTGELFF	TGTGCCAGCTTATCCGGGACATCCACCGGGGAGCTGTTTTTT
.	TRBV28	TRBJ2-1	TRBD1	CASSRTGTGRNEQFF	TGTGCCAGCAGCCGGACCGGGACAGGGAGAAATGAGCAGTTCTTC
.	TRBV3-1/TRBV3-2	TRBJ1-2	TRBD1	CASSTRQGGVYTF	TGTGCCAGCAGCACTAGACAGGGGGGGGTCTACACCTTC
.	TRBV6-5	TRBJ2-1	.	CASSYFPVRSYNEQFF	TGTGCCAGCAGTTACTTTCCAGTCAGGTCCTACAATGAGCAGTTCTTC
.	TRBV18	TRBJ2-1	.	CASSPLLASSTYNEQFF	TGTGCCAGCTCACCCTTACTAGCTTCTTCGACCTACAATGAGCAGTTCTTC
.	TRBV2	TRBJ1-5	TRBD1	CASRGTGAGQPQHF	TGTGCCAGCAGAGGAACAGGGGCAGGGCAGCCCCAGCATTTT
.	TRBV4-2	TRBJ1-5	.	CASSQVTGSTPQHF	TGTGCCAGCAGCCAAGTCACAGGGTCAACGCCCCAGCATTTT
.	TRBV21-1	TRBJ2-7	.	CASSSRYTSASSYEQYF	TGTGCCAGCAGCTCCCGATATACTAGCGCTTCCTCCTACGAGCAGTACTTC
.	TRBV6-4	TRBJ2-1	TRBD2	CASSPLAGELTSEQFF	TGTGCCAGCAGCCCTTTAGCGGGGGAATTGACCAGTGAGCAGTTCTTC
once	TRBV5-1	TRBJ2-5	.	CASSSTRETQYF	TGCGCCAGCAGCTCCACGAGAGAGACCCAGTACTTC
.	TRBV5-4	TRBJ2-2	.	CASSLDIGVNTGELFF	TGTGCCAGCAGCTTGGATATCGGTGTGAACACCGGGGAGCTGTTTTTT
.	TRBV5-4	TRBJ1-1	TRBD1	CASSLDAGQGAEAFF	TGTGCCAGCAGCTTGGACGCTGGACAGGGGGCTGAAGCTTTCTTT
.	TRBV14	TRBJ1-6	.	CASSPVASPLHF	TGTGCCAGCAGCCCAGTGGCTTCACCCCTCCACTTT
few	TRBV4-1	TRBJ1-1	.	CASSQDLAQGRLGTEAFF	TGCGCCAGCAGCCAAGATCTCGCCCAGGGGCGGTTGGGGACTGAAGCTTTCTTT
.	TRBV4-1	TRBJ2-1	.	CASSQEGVRNNEQFF	TGCGCCAGCAGCCAAGAGGGAGTCAGAAACAATGAGCAGTTCTTC